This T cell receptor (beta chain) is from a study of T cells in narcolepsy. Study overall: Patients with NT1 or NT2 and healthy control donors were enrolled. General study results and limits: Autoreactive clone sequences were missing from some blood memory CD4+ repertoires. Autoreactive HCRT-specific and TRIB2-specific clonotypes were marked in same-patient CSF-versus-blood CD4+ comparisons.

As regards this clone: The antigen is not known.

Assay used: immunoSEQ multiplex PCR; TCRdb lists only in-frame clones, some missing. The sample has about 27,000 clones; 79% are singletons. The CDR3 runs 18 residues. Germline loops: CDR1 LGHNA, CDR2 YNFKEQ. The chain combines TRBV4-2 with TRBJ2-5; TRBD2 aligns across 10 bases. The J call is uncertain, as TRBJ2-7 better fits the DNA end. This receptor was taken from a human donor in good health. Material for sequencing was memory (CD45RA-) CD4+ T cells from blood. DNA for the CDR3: TGTGCCAGCAGCCAAGCGCCTAGCGGGAGCTCAAAGTCCTACGAGCAGTACTTC. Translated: CASSQAPSGSSKSYEQYF.